This TCR beta chain was sequenced during a study of T cell responses to AZD1222 COVID-19 vaccine. Germline CDR1 SQVTM, CDR2 ANQGSEA. V gave up 7 bases and J gave up 7 bases; unmatched junction bases: 6. The CDR3 has 11 residues. TCRdb's table, derived via immunoSEQ multiplex PCR, lists solely in-frame clones and lacks some. Here the sample spans 95,000 to 150,000 clones, around 85% being singletons. Of note for this clone: Antigen unknown.

Findings of the study overall: Dominant CD4 TCR responses targeted spike regions 160-218 and 743-854.

The rearrangement joins TRBV29-1 to TRBJ1-1; 7 positions agree with TRBD1. The receptor was isolated from an adult in good health. Here the sequenced sample was peripheral blood, taken on day 0 of AZD1222 vaccination. CDR3 loop: CSAEWDSEAFF. The DNA for the CDR3 is TGCAGCGCCGAGTGGGACAGTGAAGCTTTCTTT.